This T cell receptor beta chain was sequenced during a study of control samples from healthy donors and cancer patients (dated by TCRdb to 2019 to 2021). Receptor libraries were prepared by the immunoSEQ multiplex PCR assay. Held by TCRdb, this immuneACCESS table contains in-frame sequences only and omits some clones. Under half of the omission traces to an unresolved V gene where checked; the cause of the rest is unknown. In all, the sample holds about 65,000 clones, and 90% of those were seen once. Of the sample, more than 1% is held by the ten largest clones. A word on this clone: There is no known antigen for this receptor. Per-base qualities were not stored, and no clone one base away is much larger.

The germline V gene supplies CDR1 KGHSH and CDR2 LQKENI. The junction carries 12 bases between V and J, which are trimmed by 3 bases and 1 base respectively. Inclusive of the bounding cysteine and phenylalanine, the CDR3 is 15 residues long. Only the CDR3 portion is preserved as DNA: 45 bases, with reading frame beginning at the first base. Sequencing used PBMCs. This TCR was recovered from a woman in her 50s with colorectal cancer. Recombination linked TRBV18 to TRBJ1-1; TRBD1 is a possible D gene, resting on 6 matching bases. The CDR3 protein sequence reads: CASSPTGNWNTEAFF. The nucleotides are TGTGCCAGCTCACCTACAGGGAATTGGAACACTGAAGCTTTCTTT.